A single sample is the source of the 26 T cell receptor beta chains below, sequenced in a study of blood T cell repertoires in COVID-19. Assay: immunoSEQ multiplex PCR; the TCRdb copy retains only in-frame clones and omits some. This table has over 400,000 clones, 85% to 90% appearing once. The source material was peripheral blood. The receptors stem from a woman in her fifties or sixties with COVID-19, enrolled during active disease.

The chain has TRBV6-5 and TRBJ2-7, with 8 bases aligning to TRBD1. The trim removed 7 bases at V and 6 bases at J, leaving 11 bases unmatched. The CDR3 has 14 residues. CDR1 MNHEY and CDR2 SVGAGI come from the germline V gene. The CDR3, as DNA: TGTGCCAGCACCTTGGACAGGGCCCCGGCCGAGCAGTACTTC. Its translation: CASTLDRAPAEQYF.

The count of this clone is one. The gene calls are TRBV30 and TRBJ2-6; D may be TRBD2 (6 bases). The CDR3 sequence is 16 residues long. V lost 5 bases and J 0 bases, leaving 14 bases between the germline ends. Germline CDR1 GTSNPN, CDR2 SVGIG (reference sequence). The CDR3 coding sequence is TGTGCCTGGTACCCCGGGAGTTACTCTGGGGCCAACGTCCTGACTTTC. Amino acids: CAWYPGSYSGANVLTF.

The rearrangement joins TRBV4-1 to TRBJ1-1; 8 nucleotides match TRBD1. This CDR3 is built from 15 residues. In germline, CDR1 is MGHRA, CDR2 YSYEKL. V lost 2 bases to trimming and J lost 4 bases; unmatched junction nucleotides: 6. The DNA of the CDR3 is TGCGCCAGCAGCCAACAGGACAGGGTCTCCACTGAAGCTTTCTTT. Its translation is CASSQQDRVSTEAFF.

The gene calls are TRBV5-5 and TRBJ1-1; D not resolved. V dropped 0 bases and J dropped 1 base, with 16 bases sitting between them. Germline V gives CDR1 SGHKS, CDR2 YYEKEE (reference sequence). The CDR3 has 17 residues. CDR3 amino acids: CASSLEPEGDPNTEAFF. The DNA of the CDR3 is TGTGCCAGCAGCTTGGAACCGGAAGGAGACCCGAACACTGAAGCTTTCTTT. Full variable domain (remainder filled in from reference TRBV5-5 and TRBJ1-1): DAGVTQSPTHLIKTRGQQVTLRCSPISGHKSVSWYQQVLGQGPQFIFQYYEKEERGRGNFPDRFSARQFPNYSSELNVNALLLGDSALYLCASSLEPEGDPNTEAFFGQGTRLTVV.

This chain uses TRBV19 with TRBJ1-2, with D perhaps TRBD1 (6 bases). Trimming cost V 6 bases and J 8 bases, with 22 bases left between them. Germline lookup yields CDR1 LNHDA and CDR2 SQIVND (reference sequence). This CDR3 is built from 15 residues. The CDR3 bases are TGTGCCAGTAGCAATCCGGGACAACCACCTCAGGGCTACACCTTC. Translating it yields CASSNPGQPPQGYTF.

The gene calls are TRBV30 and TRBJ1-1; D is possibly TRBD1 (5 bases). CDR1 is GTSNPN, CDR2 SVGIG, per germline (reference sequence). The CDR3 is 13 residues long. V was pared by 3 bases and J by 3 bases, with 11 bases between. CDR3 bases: TGTGCCTGGAGGGCGACAGCTCACACTGAAGCTTTCTTT. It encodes CAWRATAHTEAFF.

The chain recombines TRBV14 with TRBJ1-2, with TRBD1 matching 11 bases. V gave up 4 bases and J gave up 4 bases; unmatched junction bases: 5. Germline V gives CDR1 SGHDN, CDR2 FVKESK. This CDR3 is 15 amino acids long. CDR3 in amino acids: CASSRGQGAFYGYTF. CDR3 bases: TGTGCCAGCAGCCGAGGACAGGGGGCCTTCTATGGCTACACCTTC.

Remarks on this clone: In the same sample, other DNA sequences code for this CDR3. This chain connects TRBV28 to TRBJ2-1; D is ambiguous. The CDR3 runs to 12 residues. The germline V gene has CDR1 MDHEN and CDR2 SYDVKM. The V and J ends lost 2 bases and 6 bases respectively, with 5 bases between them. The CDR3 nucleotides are TGTGCCAGCAGTTTAACTGGCAATGAGCAGTTCTTC. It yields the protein CASSLTGNEQFF.

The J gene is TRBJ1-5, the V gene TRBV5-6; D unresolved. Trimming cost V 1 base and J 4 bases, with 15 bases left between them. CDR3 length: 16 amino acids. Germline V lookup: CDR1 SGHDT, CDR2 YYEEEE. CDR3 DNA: TGTGCCAGCAGCTTGAGGTATACGACTCGTAATCAGCCCCAGCATTTT. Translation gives CASSLRYTTRNQPQHF. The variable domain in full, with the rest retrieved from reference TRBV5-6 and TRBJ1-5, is DAGVTQSPTHLIKTRGQQVTLRCSPKSGHDTVSWYQQALGQGPQFIFQYYEEEERQRGNFPDRFSGHQFPNYSSELNVNALLLGDSALYLCASSLRYTTRNQPQHFGDGTRLSIL.

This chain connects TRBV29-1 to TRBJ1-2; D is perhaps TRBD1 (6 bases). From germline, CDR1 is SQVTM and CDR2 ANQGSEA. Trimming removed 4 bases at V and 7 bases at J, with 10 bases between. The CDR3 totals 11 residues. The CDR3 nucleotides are TGCAGCGTTGTTGCCAGGGGTGGCTACACCTTC. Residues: CSVVARGGYTF.

CDR3 residues: CASSFQGISGNTIYF. CDR3 sequence (DNA): TGTGCCAGCAGCTTTCAGGGTATCTCTGGAAACACCATATATTTT. The chain recombines TRBV7-2 with TRBJ1-3; D might be TRBD1 (5 bases). Germline CDR1 is SGHTA and CDR2 is FQGNSA. The CDR3 loop spans 15 amino acids. V lost 3 bases and J 0 bases, leaving 9 bases between the germline ends.

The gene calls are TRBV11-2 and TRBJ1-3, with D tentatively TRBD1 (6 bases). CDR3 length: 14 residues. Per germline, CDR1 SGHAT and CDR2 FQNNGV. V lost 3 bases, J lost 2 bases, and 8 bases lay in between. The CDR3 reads CASSFRTAGNTIYF. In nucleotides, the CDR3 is TGTGCCAGCAGCTTTCGGACAGCTGGAAACACCATATATTTT.

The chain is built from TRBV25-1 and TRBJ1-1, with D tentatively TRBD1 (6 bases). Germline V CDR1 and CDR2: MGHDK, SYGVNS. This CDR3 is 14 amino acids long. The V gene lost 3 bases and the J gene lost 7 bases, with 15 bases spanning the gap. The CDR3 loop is CASSDPGTYREAFF. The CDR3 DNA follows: TGTGCCAGCAGTGATCCCGGGACATACCGTGAAGCTTTCTTT.

Here the CDR3 reads CASSQDFGSYTF. The CDR3 nucleotides are TGCGCCAGCAGCCAAGATTTCGGGAGCTACACCTTC. The chain employs TRBV4-1 and TRBJ1-2; D remains ambiguous. Trimming removed 0 bases at V and 9 bases at J, with 8 bases between. CDR1 MGHRA and CDR2 YSYEKL come from the germline V gene. The CDR3 runs to 12 residues.

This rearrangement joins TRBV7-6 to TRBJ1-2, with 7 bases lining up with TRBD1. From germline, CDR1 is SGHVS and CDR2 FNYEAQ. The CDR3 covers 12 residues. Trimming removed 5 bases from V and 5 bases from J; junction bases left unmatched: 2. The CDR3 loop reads CASSNRGYGYTF. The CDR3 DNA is TGTGCCAGCAGCAACAGGGGATATGGCTACACCTTC.

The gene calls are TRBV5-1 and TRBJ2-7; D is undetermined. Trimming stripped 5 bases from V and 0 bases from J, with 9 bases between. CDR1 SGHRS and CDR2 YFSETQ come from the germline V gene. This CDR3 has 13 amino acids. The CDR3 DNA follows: TGCGCCAGCAGGGTACAGACCTCCTACGAGCAGTACTTC. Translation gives CASRVQTSYEQYF.

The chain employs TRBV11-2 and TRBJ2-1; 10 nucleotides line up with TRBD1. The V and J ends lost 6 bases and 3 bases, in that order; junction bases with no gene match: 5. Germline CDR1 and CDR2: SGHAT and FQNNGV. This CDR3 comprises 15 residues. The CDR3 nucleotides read TGTGCCAGCAGTCTGACAGGGGGCGTCTACAATGAGCAGTTCTTC. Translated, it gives CASSLTGGVYNEQFF.

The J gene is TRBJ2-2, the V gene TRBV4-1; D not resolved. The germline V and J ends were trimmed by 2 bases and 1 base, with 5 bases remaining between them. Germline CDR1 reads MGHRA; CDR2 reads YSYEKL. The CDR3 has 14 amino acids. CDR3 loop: CASSQLENTGELFF. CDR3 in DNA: TGCGCCAGCAGCCAACTAGAGAACACCGGGGAGCTGTTTTTT.

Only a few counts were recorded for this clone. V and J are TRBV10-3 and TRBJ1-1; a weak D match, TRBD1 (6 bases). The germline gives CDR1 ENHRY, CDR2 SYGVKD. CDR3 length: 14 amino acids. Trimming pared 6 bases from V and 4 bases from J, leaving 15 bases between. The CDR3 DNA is TGTGCCATCAGCATACAGGGAGGGAGCACTGAAGCTTTCTTT. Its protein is CAISIQGGSTEAFF.

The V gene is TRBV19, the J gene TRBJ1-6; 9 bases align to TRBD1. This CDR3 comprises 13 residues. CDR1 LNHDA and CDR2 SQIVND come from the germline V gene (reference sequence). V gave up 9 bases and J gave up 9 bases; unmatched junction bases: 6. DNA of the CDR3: TGTGCCAGCAGGGGGGACAGGGTTTCACCCCTCCACTTT. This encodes CASRGDRVSPLHF. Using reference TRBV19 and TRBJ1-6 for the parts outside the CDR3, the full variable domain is DGGITQSPKYLFRKEGQNVTLSCEQNLNHDAMYWYRQDPGQGLRLIYYSQIVNDFQKGDIAEGYSVSREKKESFPLTVTSAQKNPTAFYLCASRGDRVSPLHFGNGTRLTVT.

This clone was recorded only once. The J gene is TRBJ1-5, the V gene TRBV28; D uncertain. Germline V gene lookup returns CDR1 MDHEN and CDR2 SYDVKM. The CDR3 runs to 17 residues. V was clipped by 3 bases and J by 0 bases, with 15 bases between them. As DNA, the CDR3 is TGTGCCAGCAGTTTCGCGGGGTCGGCGGATAGCAATCAGCCCCAGCATTTT. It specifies CASSFAGSADSNQPQHF.

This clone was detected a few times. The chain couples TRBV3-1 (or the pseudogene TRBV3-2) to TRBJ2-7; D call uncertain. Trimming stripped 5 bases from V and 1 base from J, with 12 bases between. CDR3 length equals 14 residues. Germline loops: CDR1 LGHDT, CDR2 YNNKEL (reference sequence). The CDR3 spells CASSYGLGSYEQYF. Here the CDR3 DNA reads TGTGCCAGCAGCTATGGGCTGGGTTCCTACGAGCAGTACTTC.

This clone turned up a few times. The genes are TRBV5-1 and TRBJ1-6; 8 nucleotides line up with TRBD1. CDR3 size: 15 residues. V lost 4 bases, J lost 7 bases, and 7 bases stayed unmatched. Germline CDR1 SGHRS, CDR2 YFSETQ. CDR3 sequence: CASSQRQGPNSPLHF. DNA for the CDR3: TGCGCCAGCAGCCAAAGACAGGGGCCGAATTCACCCCTCCACTTT.

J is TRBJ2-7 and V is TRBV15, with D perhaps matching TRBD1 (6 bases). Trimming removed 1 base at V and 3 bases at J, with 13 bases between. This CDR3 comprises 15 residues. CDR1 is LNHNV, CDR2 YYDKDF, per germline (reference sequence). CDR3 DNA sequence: TGTGCCACCAGCAGAGGGGGGCAGTCAAACTACGAGCAGTACTTC. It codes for CATSRGGQSNYEQYF.

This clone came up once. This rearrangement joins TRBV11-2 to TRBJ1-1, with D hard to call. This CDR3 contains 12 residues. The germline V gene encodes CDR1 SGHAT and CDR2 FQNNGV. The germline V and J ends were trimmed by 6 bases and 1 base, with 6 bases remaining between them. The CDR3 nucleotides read TGTGCCAGCAGGGAGGGGAACACTGAAGCTTTCTTT. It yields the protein CASREGNTEAFF.

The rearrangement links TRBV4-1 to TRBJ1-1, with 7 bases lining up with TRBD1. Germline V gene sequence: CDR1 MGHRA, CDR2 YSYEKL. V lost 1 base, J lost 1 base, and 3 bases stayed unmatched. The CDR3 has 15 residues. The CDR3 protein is CASSQVGTANTEAFF. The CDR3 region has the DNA TGCGCCAGCAGCCAAGTGGGGACAGCGAACACTGAAGCTTTCTTT.